This TCR beta chain was identified in a study of blood T cell repertoires in COVID-19. CDR3 length: 15 residues. From germline, CDR1 is SGHRS and CDR2 YFSETQ. Trimming left V 2 bases short and J 6 bases short, with 15 bases between. Assay used: immunoSEQ multiplex PCR; TCRdb lists only in-frame clones, some missing. The data contain about 210,000 clones, over 75% of them singletons. All recovered Cohort 3 donors got two negative PCRs, got clearance, or saw symptom resolution. The clonotype comes from a man aged 40-49 years who had recovered from COVID-19. Specimen: PBMCs or T cells enriched from blood (not recorded which). V usage is TRBV5-1 and J usage is TRBJ1-5; TRBD1 is a possible D gene (5 bases). Written as DNA, the CDR3 is TGCGCCAGCAGCTTAAATTCAGGGTTAGGTCAGCCCCAGCATTTT. Translated: CASSLNSGLGQPQHF.